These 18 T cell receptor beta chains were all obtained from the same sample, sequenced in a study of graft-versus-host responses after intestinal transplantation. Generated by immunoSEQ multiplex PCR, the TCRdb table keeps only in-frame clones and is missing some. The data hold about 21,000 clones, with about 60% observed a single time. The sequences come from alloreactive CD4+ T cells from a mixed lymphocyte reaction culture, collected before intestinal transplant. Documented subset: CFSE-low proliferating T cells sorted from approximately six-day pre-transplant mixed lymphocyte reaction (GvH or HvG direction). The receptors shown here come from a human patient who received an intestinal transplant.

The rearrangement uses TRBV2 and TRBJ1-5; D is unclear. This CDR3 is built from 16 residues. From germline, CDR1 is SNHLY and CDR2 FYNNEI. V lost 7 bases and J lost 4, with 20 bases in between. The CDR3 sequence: CASNERAGGVNQPQHF. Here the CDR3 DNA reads TGTGCCAGCAACGAGAGGGCAGGTGGAGTTAATCAGCCCCAGCATTTT.

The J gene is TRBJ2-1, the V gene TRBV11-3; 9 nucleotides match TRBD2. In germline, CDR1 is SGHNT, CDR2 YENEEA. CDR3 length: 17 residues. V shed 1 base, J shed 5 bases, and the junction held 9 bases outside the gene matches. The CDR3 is CASSLGRGRGGHNEQFF. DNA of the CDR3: TGTGCCAGCAGCTTAGGCCGTGGGCGGGGGGGACACAATGAGCAGTTCTTC. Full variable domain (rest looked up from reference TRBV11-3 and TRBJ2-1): EAGVVQSPRYKIIEKKQPVAFWCNPISGHNTLYWYLQNLGQGPELLIRYENEEAVDDSQLPKDRFSAERLKGVDSTLKIQPAELGDSAVYLCASSLGRGRGGHNEQFFGPGTRLTVL.

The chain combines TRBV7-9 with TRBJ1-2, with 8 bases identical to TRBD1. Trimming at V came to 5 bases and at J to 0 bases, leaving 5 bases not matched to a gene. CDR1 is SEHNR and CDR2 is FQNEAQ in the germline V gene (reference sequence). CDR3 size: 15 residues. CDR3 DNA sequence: TGTGCCAGCAGCACCCGGACAGGGACTAACTATGGCTACACCTTC. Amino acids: CASSTRTGTNYGYTF.

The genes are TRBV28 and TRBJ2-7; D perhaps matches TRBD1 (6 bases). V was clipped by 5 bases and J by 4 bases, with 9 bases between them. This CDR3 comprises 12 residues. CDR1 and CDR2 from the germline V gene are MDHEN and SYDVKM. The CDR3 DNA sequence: TGTGCCAGCAGTCCACAGGGTTACGAGCAGTACTTC. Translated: CASSPQGYEQYF.

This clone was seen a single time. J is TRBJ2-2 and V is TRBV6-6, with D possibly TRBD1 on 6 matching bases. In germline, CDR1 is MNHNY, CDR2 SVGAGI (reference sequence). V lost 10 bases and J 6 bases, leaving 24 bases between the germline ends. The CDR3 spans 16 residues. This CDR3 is CATQRLQGHIPGELFF. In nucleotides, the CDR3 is TGTGCCACCCAACGACTCCAGGGACACATCCCCGGGGAGCTGTTTTTT.

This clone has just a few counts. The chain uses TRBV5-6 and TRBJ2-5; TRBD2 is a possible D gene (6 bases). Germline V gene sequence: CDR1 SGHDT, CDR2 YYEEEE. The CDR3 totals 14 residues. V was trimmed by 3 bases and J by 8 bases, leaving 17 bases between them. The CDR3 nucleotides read TGTGCCAGCAGCTGGGGACTCCAAAGGGTAACCCAGTACTTC. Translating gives CASSWGLQRVTQYF.

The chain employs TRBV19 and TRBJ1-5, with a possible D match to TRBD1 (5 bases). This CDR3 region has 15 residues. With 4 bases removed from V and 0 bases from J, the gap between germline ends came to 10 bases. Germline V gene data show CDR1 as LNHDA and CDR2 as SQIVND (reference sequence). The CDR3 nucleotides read TGTGCCAGTAGTACAGGGTACTTTAGCAATCAGCCCCAGCATTTT. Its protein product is CASSTGYFSNQPQHF.

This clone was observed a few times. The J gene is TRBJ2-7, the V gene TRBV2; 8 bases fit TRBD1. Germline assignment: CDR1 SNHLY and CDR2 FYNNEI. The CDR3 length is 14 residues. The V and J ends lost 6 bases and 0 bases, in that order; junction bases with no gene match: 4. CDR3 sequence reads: CASRDRASSYEQYF. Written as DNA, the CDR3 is TGTGCCAGCAGGGACAGGGCAAGCTCCTACGAGCAGTACTTC.

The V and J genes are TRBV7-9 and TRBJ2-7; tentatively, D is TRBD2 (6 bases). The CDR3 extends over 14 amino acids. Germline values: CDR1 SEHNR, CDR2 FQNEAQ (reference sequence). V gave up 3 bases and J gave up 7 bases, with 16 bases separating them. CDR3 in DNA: TGTGCCAGCAGCTTTGGGGGGTTGACGGGAGAGCAGTACTTC. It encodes CASSFGGLTGEQYF.

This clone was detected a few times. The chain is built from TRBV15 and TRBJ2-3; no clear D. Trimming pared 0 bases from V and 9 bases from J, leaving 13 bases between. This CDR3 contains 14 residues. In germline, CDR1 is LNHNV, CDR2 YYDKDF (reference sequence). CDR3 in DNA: TGTGCCACCAGCAGAGATTTAGTAGAAATCACGCAGTATTTT. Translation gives CATSRDLVEITQYF.

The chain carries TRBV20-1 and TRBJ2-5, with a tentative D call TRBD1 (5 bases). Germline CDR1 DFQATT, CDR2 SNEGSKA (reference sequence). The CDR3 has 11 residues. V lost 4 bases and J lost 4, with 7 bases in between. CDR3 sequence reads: CSAIDRETQYF. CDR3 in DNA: TGCAGTGCTATTGACAGAGAGACCCAGTACTTC.

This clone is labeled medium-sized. This CDR3 reads CAWSGQGENTEAFF. The CDR3 coding sequence is TGTGCCTGGAGTGGACAGGGTGAGAACACTGAAGCTTTCTTT. The chain joins TRBV30 to TRBJ1-1, with 7 bases that match TRBD1. V was clipped by 1 base and J by 1 base; unmatched bases: 3. The CDR3 has 14 residues. Looked up from germline, CDR1 is GTSNPN and CDR2 is SVGIG (reference sequence).

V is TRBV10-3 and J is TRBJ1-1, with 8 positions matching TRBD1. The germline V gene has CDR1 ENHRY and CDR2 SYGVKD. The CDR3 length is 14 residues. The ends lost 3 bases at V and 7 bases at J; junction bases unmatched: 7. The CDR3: CAISDSQGEGEAFF. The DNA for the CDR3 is TGTGCCATCAGTGATTCACAGGGGGAGGGTGAAGCTTTCTTT.

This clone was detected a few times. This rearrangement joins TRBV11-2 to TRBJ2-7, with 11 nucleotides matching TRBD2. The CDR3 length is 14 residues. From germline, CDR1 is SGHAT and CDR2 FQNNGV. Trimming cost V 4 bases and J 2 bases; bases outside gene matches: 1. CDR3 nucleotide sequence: TGTGCCAGCAGCTGGGGACTAGCGGCCTACGAGCAGTACTTC. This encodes CASSWGLAAYEQYF. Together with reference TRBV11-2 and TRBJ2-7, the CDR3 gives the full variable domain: EAGVAQSPRYKIIEKRQSVAFWCNPISGHATLYWYQQILGQGPKLLIQFQNNGVVDDSQLPKDRFSAERLKGVDSTLKIQPAKLEDSAVYLCASSWGLAAYEQYFGPGTRLTVT.

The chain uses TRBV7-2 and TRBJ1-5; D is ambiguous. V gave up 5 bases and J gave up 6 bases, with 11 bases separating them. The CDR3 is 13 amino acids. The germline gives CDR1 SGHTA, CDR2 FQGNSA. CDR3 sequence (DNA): TGTGCCAGCAGCAGGACTGTTTCTCAGCCCCAGCATTTT. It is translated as CASSRTVSQPQHF.

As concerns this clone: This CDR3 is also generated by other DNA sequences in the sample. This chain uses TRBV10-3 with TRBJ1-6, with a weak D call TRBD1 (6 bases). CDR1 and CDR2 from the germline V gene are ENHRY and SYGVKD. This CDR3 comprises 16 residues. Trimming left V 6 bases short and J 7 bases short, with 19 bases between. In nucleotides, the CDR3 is TGTGCCATCAGCGAGGACCCTTGGGGGGGCAATTCACCCCTCCACTTT. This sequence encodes CAISEDPWGGNSPLHF.

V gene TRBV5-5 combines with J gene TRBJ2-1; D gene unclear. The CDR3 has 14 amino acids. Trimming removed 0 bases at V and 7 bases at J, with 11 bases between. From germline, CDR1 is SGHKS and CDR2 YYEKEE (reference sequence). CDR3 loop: CASSLELPRNEQFF. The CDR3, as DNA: TGTGCCAGCAGCTTGGAGTTACCACGGAATGAGCAGTTCTTC.

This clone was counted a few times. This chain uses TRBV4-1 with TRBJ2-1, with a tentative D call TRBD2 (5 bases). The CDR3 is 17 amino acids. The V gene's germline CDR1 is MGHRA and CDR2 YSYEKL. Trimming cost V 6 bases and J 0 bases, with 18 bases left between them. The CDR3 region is CASSFRGGSFSYNEQFF. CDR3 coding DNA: TGCGCCAGCAGTTTTCGTGGCGGGTCCTTCTCCTACAATGAGCAGTTCTTC.